These T cell receptor beta chains were read from a single sample in a study of blood T cell repertoires in COVID-19. Sequencing was performed with immunoSEQ multiplex PCR; in TCRdb, only in-frame clones are kept and a portion is missing. The table includes 300,000 or so clones, around 90% detected once. The sequenced sample consisted of PBMCs or T cells enriched from blood (not recorded which). The source is a woman aged 30 to 39 who had recovered from COVID-19. Both conserved end residues are part of each CDR3. D genes are given only for firm matches. The size entry is marked missing in some rows and otherwise reads once, few, many or a size class.

V,D,J,size,CDR3,DNA
TRBV7-9,TRBD1,TRBJ1-4,.,CASSSSIQGLGEKLFF,TGTGCCAGCAGCTCTTCTATACAGGGGTTGGGTGAAAAACTGTTTTTT
TRBV7-2,TRBD1,TRBJ1-5,.,CASSLKTGGQPQHF,TGTGCCAGCAGCTTAAAAACAGGGGGTCAGCCCCAGCATTTT
TRBV19,.,TRBJ2-1,.,CASSIDLLREQFF,TGTGCCAGTAGTATAGATCTATTGCGTGAGCAGTTCTTC
TRBV4-3,TRBD2,TRBJ2-1,once,CASSQEATWGRAVNEQFF,TGCGCCAGCAGCCAAGAGGCAACGTGGGGGAGGGCCGTCAATGAGCAGTTCTTC
TRBV20-1,.,TRBJ2-1,.,CSASPGQLSFTYNEQFF,TGCAGTGCTAGTCCCGGACAGCTATCCTTTACTTACAATGAGCAGTTCTTC
TRBV6-4,.,TRBJ1-2,.,CASSDSPGNYGYTF,TGTGCCAGCAGTGACTCCCCAGGGAACTATGGCTACACCTTC
TRBV5-1,TRBD1,TRBJ2-7,.,CASETGGRLSEQYF,TGCGCCAGCGAGACAGGGGGGCGCTTAAGCGAGCAGTACTTC
TRBV19,TRBD1,TRBJ1-2,.,CASSKGAAYGYTF,TGTGCCAGTAGCAAGGGGGCAGCCTATGGCTACACCTTC
TRBV12-3/TRBV12-4,.,TRBJ1-1,.,CASSDTTVEAFF,TGTGCCAGCAGTGACACGACAGTTGAAGCTTTCTTT
TRBV19,.,TRBJ1-5,.,CASKQYNQPQHF,TGTGCCAGTAAGCAATATAATCAGCCCCAGCATTTT
TRBV14,.,TRBJ2-1,.,CASSQVELALNEQFF,TGTGCCAGCAGCCAAGTCGAACTAGCTTTGAATGAGCAGTTCTTC
TRBV6-1,.,TRBJ2-7,.,CASSETLLTGIYEQYF,TGTGCCAGCAGTGAGACCCTACTAACAGGGATCTACGAGCAGTACTTC
TRBV5-1,.,TRBJ1-4,.,CASSRATGEEKLFF,TGCGCCAGCAGCCGGGCCACGGGGGAAGAAAAACTGTTTTTT
TRBV7-3,.,TRBJ1-1,.,CASSLDRDTEAFF,TGTGCCAGCAGTTTGGACAGAGACACTGAAGCTTTCTTT
TRBV5-1,.,TRBJ2-3,.,CASRIQGTDTQYF,TGCGCCAGCAGGATTCAGGGTACAGATACGCAGTATTTT
TRBV5-1,TRBD1,TRBJ1-2,.,CASSLGQGANYGYTF,TGCGCCAGCAGCTTGGGACAGGGCGCTAACTATGGCTACACCTTC
TRBV28,TRBD1,TRBJ1-1,.,CASSSPGTGNTEAFF,TGTGCCAGCAGTTCTCCCGGGACAGGGAACACTGAAGCTTTCTTT
TRBV4-3,.,TRBJ1-4,.,CASSQDLKGANEKLFF,TGCGCCAGCAGCCAAGATCTCAAGGGAGCTAATGAAAAACTGTTTTTT
TRBV28,.,TRBJ2-3,.,CASSLGASWDTQYF,TGTGCCAGCAGTTTAGGTGCCAGTTGGGATACGCAGTATTTT
TRBV7-3,.,TRBJ2-1,once,CASSLQGTYNEQFF,TGTGCCAGCAGCTTACAGGGTACTTACAATGAGCAGTTCTTC
TRBV6-2/TRBV6-3,.,TRBJ2-5,.,CASSYSRVVQETQYF,TGTGCCAGCAGTTACTCCAGGGTTGTCCAAGAGACCCAGTACTTC
TRBV4-1,TRBD2,TRBJ2-7,.,CASSQDGGVDEQYF,TGCGCCAGCAGCCAAGACGGGGGGGTGGACGAGCAGTACTTC
TRBV6-1,TRBD1,TRBJ1-3,.,CASSEIQGAGNTIYF,TGTGCCAGCAGTGAGATACAGGGGGCCGGAAACACCATATATTTT
TRBV3-1/TRBV3-2,.,TRBJ2-7,.,CASSQLGSGAFYEQYF,TGTGCCAGCAGCCAATTAGGTTCAGGGGCTTTCTACGAGCAGTACTTC
TRBV30,TRBD1,TRBJ1-5,.,CAWNGQGVNQPQHF,TGTGCCTGGAACGGTCAGGGGGTCAATCAGCCCCAGCATTTT
TRBV27,TRBD2,TRBJ2-3,.,CASSFLGLAGGLASTDTQYF,TGTGCCAGCAGTTTCTTAGGACTAGCGGGAGGGCTGGCCTCCACAGATACGCAGTATTTT
TRBV7-2,TRBD1,TRBJ1-2,few,CASSSTGGYGYTF,TGTGCCAGCAGCTCGACAGGGGGCTATGGCTACACCTTC
TRBV24-1,.,TRBJ2-2,.,CATSDRWSYTGELFF,TGTGCCACCAGTGACCGGTGGAGTTACACCGGGGAGCTGTTTTTT
TRBV5-4,TRBD2,TRBJ2-3,.,CASSSQTSPADTQYF,TGTGCCAGCAGCTCCCAGACTAGCCCAGCAGATACGCAGTATTTT
TRBV30,TRBD1,TRBJ2-5,.,CAWSPNYRGIQETQYF,TGTGCCTGGAGTCCCAATTACAGGGGGATCCAAGAGACCCAGTACTTC
TRBV7-9,TRBD2,TRBJ2-3,.,CASSTSGSQDTQYF,TGTGCCAGCAGTACCAGCGGGAGTCAAGATACGCAGTATTTT
TRBV14,.,TRBJ1-1,.,CASSHQNTEAFF,TGTGCCAGCAGCCATCAGAACACTGAAGCTTTCTTT
TRBV23-1,.,TRBJ1-2,few,CASSLRHLGPTRGYTF,TGCGCCAGCAGTCTCAGACATCTGGGGCCTACCCGTGGCTACACCTTC
TRBV5-4,TRBD2,TRBJ2-7,.,CASSLWLAAPHEQYF,TGTGCCAGCAGCTTATGGCTAGCGGCGCCTCACGAGCAGTACTTC
TRBV2,.,TRBJ2-3,.,CASSEGQSTDTQYF,TGTGCCAGCAGTGAAGGACAGAGCACAGATACGCAGTATTTT
TRBV28,.,TRBJ2-7,.,CASITPGRPYEQYF,TGTGCCAGCATCACCCCAGGGCGCCCCTACGAGCAGTACTTC
TRBV6-2/TRBV6-3,TRBD1,TRBJ2-7,once,CASSAPGQGSHEQYF,TGTGCCAGCAGTGCTCCGGGACAGGGGTCCCACGAGCAGTACTTC
TRBV19,TRBD1,TRBJ1-1,.,CASSTGQGIYTEAFF,TGTGCCAGTAGTACCGGACAGGGGATATACACTGAAGCTTTCTTT
TRBV5-4,.,TRBJ1-4,.,CASSLNSGKLSEKLFF,TGTGCCAGCAGCTTGAATTCAGGGAAGTTGTCTGAAAAACTGTTTTTT
TRBV5-4,TRBD1,TRBJ2-7,.,CASSGGQAPSYEQYF,TGTGCCAGCAGCGGGGGACAGGCCCCAAGCTACGAGCAGTACTTC
TRBV28,.,TRBJ1-2,once,CASPKVTPRDYGYTF,TGTGCCAGCCCAAAGGTGACCCCCAGGGACTATGGCTACACCTTC
TRBV3-1/TRBV3-2,.,TRBJ2-7,.,CASSQHGEQYF,TGTGCCAGCAGCCAACACGGTGAGCAGTACTTC
TRBV7-2,TRBD2,TRBJ2-5,.,CASSTLGLAEKETQYF,TGTGCCAGCAGCACCTTGGGACTAGCGGAAAAAGAGACCCAGTACTTC
TRBV19,.,TRBJ2-5,.,CASSIFGPGETQYF,TGTGCCAGTAGTATTTTTGGGCCCGGAGAGACCCAGTACTTC
TRBV28,.,TRBJ2-6,.,CASSPRRGRLTPGNSGANVLTF,TGTGCCAGCAGTCCCCGGCGGGGGCGGCTTACTCCAGGAAACTCTGGGGCCAACGTCCTGACTTTC
TRBV28,.,TRBJ2-1,.,CASSPSSYNEQFF,TGTGCCAGCAGCCCATCCTCCTACAATGAGCAGTTCTTC
TRBV28,TRBD1,TRBJ1-5,.,CASSLDRGNQPQHF,TGTGCCAGCAGTTTAGACAGGGGAAATCAGCCCCAGCATTTT
TRBV28,TRBD1,TRBJ2-1,.,CASSPGQRINEQFF,TGTGCCAGCAGCCCGGGACAGAGAATCAATGAGCAGTTCTTC
TRBV7-9,.,TRBJ1-5,.,CASSPSMSQPQHF,TGTGCCAGCAGCCCGAGTATGAGCCAGCCCCAGCATTTT
TRBV4-3,.,TRBJ2-7,.,CASSQGVGSDYEQYF,TGCGCCAGCAGCCAAGGGGTCGGGAGTGACTACGAGCAGTACTTC